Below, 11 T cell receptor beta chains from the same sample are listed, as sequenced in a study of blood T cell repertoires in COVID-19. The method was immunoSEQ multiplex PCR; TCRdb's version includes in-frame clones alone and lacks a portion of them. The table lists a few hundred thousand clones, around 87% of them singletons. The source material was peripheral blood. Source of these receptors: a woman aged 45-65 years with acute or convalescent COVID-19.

The CDR3, as DNA: TGTGCCACGAAAGCGGGAGGGCCAGGGGATACGCAGTATTTT. Amino acid sequence: CATKAGGPGDTQYF. The chain is built from TRBV28 and TRBJ2-3; 10 positions match TRBD2. With V trimmed by 10 bases and J by 6 bases, 10 bases remained unmatched. Germline lookup yields CDR1 MDHEN and CDR2 SYDVKM. The CDR3 runs 14 residues.

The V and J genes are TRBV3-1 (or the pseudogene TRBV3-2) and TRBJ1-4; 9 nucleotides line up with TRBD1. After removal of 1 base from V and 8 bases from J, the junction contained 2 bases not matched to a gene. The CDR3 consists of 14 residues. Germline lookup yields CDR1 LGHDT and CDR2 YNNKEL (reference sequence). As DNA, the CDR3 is TGTGCCAGCAGCCAAGGACAGGGGGGGGAAAAACTGTTTTTT. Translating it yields CASSQGQGGEKLFF.

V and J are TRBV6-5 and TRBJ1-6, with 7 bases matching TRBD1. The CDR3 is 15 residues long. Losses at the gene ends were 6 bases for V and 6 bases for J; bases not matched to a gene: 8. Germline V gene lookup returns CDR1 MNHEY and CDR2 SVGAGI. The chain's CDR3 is CASSFQTGTNSPLHF. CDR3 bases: TGTGCCAGCAGCTTCCAGACAGGGACTAATTCACCCCTCCACTTT.

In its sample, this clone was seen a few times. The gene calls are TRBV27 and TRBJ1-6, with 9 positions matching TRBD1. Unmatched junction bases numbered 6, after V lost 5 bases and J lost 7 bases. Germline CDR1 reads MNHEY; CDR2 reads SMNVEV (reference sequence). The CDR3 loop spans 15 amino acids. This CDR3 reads CASSHGDRENSPLHF. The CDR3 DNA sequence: TGTGCCAGCAGTCATGGGGACAGGGAAAATTCACCCCTCCACTTT.

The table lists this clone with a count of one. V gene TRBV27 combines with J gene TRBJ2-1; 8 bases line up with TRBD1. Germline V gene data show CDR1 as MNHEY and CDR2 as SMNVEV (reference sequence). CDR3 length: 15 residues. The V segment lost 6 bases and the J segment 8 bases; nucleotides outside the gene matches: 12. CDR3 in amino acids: CASRSTGGWVDEQFF. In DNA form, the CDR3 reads TGTGCCAGCAGAAGTACAGGGGGTTGGGTGGATGAGCAGTTCTTC.

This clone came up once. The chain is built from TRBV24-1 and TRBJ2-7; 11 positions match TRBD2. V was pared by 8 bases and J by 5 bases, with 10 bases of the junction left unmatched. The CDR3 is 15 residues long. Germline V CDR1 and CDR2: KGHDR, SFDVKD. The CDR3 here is CATIASGRLKDEQYF. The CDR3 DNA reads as TGTGCCACCATAGCTAGCGGGAGGTTGAAGGACGAGCAGTACTTC.

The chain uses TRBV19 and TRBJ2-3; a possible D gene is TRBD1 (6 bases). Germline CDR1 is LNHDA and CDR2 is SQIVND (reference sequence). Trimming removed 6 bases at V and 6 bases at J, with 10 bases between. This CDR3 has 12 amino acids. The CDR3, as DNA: TGTGCCAGTAGACAGGGTGGGGATACGCAGTATTTT. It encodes CASRQGGDTQYF.

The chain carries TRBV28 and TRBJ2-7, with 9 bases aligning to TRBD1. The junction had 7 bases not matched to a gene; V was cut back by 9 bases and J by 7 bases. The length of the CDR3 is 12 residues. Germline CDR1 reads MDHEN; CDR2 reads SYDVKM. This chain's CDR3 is CASNRGLREQYF. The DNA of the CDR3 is TGTGCCAGTAACAGGGGGCTAAGGGAGCAGTACTTC. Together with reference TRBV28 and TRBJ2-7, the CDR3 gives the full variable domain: DVKVTQSSRYLVKRTGEKVFLECVQDMDHENMFWYRQDPGLGLRLIYFSYDVKMKEKGDIPEGYSVSREKKERFSLILESASTNQTSMYLCASNRGLREQYFGPGTRLTVT.

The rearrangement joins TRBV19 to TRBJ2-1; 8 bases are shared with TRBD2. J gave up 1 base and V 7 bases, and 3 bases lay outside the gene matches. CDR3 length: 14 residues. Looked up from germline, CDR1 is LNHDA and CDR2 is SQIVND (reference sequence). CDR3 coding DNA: TGTGCCAGTATGGCGGGAGGTTCCTACAATGAGCAGTTCTTC. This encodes CASMAGGSYNEQFF.

The CDR3 nucleotides read TGTGCCAGCAGCCTTACCGGGAGTTACAATGAGCAGTTCTTC. Translation gives CASSLTGSYNEQFF. The genes are TRBV27 and TRBJ2-1, with D possibly being TRBD2 (6 bases). The CDR3 spans 14 residues. Germline V gene sequence: CDR1 MNHEY, CDR2 SMNVEV (reference sequence). The V and J ends lost 6 bases and 4 bases respectively, with 13 bases between them.

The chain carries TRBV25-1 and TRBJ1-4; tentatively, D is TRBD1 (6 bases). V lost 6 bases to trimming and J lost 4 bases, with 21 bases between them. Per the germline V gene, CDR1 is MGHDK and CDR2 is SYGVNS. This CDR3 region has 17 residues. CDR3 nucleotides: TGTGCCAGCAGCCCGGGGGGCGCGGGGCCGAGTAATGAAAAACTGTTTTTT. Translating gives CASSPGGAGPSNEKLFF. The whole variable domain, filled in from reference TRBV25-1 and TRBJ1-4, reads EADIYQTPRYLVIGTGKKITLECSQTMGHDKMYWYQQDPGMELHLIHYSYGVNSTEKGDLSSESTVSRIRTEHFPLTLESARPSHTSQYLCASSPGGAGPSNEKLFFGSGTQLSVL.